Each of the 10 T cell receptor beta chains below was sequenced from the same sample in a study of OX40 agonist ivuxolimab in advanced cancers. TCRdb's table, derived via immunoSEQ multiplex PCR, lists solely in-frame clones and lacks some. Among tens of thousands of clones listed, approximately 91% were seen once. Specimen: CD4+ or CD8+ T cells sorted from blood, collected in a trial of the OX40 agonist ivuxolimab. These receptors were obtained from an adult with an advanced solid tumor such as melanoma, head and neck, liver or kidney cancer.

The gene calls are TRBV7-9 and TRBJ2-1; D not resolved. The CDR3 extends over 15 amino acids. The germline V gene has CDR1 SEHNR and CDR2 FQNEAQ (reference sequence). V gave up 6 bases and J gave up 3 bases, with 15 bases separating them. CDR3 in amino acids: CASRLSLPIYNEQFF. CDR3 coding DNA: TGTGCCAGCAGACTTAGCCTTCCCATCTACAATGAGCAGTTCTTC.

CDR3 loop: CASSSSNGSLSNQPQHF. The CDR3 coding sequence is TGTGCCAGCAGCTCTTCAAATGGCAGTCTTAGCAATCAGCCCCAGCATTTT. The gene calls are TRBV7-9 and TRBJ1-5; no reliable D call. The germline V and J ends were trimmed by 4 bases and 0 bases, with 16 bases remaining between them. This CDR3 contains 17 residues. Germline CDR1 SEHNR, CDR2 FQNEAQ (reference sequence).

This chain links TRBV7-3 with TRBJ2-3, with D perhaps assigned TRBD1 or TRBD2 (6 bases each). The CDR3 consists of 16 residues. Trimming pared 5 bases from V and 5 bases from J, leaving 20 bases between. Germline CDR1 and CDR2: SGHTA and FQGTGA. The CDR3 nucleotides read TGTGCCAGCAGCCCCGCATTGGGGGGCATGGGAGATACGCAGTATTTT. It is translated as CASSPALGGMGDTQYF.

The J gene is TRBJ2-4, the V gene TRBV19, with D hard to call. The V and J ends lost 3 bases and 5 bases respectively, with 11 bases between them. This CDR3 spans 14 amino acids. Germline CDR1 and CDR2: LNHDA and SQIVND (reference sequence). Written as DNA, the CDR3 is TGTGCCAGTAGTATCGGTAGAGACGAAAACATTCAGTACTTC. It is translated as CASSIGRDENIQYF.

The chain recombines TRBV10-3 with TRBJ2-3; weak D call: TRBD1 (5 bases). This CDR3 region has 14 residues. The V gene's germline CDR1 is ENHRY and CDR2 SYGVKD. Deletions cut 10 bases from V and 2 bases from J, with 16 bases between. Here the CDR3 reads CATQLQVPTDTQYF. The CDR3 bases are TGTGCCACCCAACTACAGGTCCCCACAGATACGCAGTATTTT.

This chain connects TRBV5-1 to TRBJ1-2; tentatively, D is TRBD1 (5 bases). The CDR3 has 14 amino acids. CDR1 and CDR2 from the germline V gene are SGHRS and YFSETQ. Between the trimmed V and J ends, which lost 0 bases and 8 bases, there was a span of 14 bases. CDR3 DNA sequence: TGCGCCAGCAGCTTGGCCATGGGGCAGACCGGCTACACCTTC. Amino acids: CASSLAMGQTGYTF.

The gene calls are TRBV28 and TRBJ2-2; D possibly corresponds to TRBD2 (5 bases). The CDR3 sequence is 14 residues long. With 7 bases removed from V and 5 bases from J, the gap between germline ends came to 14 bases. The germline CDR1 and CDR2 sequences are MDHEN and SYDVKM. CDR3 sequence: CASTLRVRTGELFF. For the CDR3, the DNA is TGTGCCAGCACCCTGCGGGTTCGAACCGGGGAGCTGTTTTTT.

This sequence joins TRBV14 and TRBJ1-1; TRBD1 might be the D (5 bases). The CDR3 loop spans 14 amino acids. Germline-derived CDR1 and CDR2 are SGHDN and FVKESK. V was shortened by 1 base and J by 3 bases, with 9 bases between the two germline ends. CDR3 sequence: CASSQGQGDTEAFF. The CDR3 DNA sequence: TGTGCCAGCAGCCAAGGCCAAGGGGACACTGAAGCTTTCTTT.

The chain combines TRBV28 with TRBJ1-1, with 7 bases lining up with TRBD1. V lost 5 bases, J lost 5 bases, and 17 bases stayed unmatched. This CDR3 contains 17 residues. CDR1 MDHEN and CDR2 SYDVKM come from the germline V gene. The CDR3 sequence is CASSPTGVWSRATEAFF. CDR3 in DNA: TGTGCCAGCAGTCCCACAGGGGTTTGGTCCAGAGCTACTGAAGCTTTCTTT.

The DNA of the CDR3 is TGTGCCAGCAGCTTGGCCCCAGGGGACTACCCTCTCGAGCAGTACTTC. The encoded protein is CASSLAPGDYPLEQYF. The gene calls are TRBV5-4 and TRBJ2-7; perhaps TRBD2 as D (7 bases). Trimming pared 0 bases from V and 6 bases from J, leaving 19 bases between. The CDR3 loop spans 16 amino acids. CDR1 and CDR2 (germline): SGHNT, YYREEE (reference sequence).